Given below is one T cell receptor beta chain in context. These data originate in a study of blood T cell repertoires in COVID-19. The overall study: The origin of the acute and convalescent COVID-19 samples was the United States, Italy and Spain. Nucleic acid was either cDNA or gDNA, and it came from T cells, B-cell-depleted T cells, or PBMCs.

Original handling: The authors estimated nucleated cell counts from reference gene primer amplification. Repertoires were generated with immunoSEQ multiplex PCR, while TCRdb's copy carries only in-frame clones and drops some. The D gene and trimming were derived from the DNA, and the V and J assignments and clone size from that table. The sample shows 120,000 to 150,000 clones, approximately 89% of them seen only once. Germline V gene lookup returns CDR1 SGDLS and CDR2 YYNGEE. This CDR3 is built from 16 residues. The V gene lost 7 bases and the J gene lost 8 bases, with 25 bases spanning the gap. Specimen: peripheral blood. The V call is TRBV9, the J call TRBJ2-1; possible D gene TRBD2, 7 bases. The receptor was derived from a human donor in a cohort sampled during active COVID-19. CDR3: CASAWVTGGGLDEQFF. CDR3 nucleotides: TGTGCCAGCGCTTGGGTGACTGGGGGGGGCCTCGATGAGCAGTTCTTC.